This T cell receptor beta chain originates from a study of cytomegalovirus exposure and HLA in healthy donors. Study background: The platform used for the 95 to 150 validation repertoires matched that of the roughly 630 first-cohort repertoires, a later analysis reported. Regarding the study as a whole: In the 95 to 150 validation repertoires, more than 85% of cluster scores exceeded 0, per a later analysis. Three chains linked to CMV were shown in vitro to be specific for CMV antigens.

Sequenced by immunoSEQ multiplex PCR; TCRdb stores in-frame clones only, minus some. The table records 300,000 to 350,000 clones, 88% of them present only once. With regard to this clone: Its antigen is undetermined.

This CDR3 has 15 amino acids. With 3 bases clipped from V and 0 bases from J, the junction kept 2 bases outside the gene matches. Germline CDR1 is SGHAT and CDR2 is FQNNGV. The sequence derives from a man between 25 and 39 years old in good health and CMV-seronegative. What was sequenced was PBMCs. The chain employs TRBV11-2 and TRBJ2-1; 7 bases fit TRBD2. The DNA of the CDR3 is TGTGCCAGCAGCTTTAGCGGGCTCTCCTACAATGAGCAGTTCTTC. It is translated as CASSFSGLSYNEQFF. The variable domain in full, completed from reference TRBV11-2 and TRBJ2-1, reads EAGVAQSPRYKIIEKRQSVAFWCNPISGHATLYWYQQILGQGPKLLIQFQNNGVVDDSQLPKDRFSAERLKGVDSTLKIQPAKLEDSAVYLCASSFSGLSYNEQFFGPGTRLTVL.